This is a list of T cell receptor beta chains from one sample in a study of a mutant IDH1 vaccine in newly diagnosed glioma. Their antigen targets remain unknown. Produced via immunoSEQ multiplex PCR; TCRdb's table is partial and in-frame only. The table shows 65,000 or so clones, with 70% to 90% occurring only once. Sequences were derived from PBMCs, sampled from a glioma patient whose treatment included an IDH1 peptide vaccine. These receptor sequences come from a man in his thirties or forties with glioma. Each CDR3 is given with its conserved first and last residue. The D gene is left open where the match is weak. The listing skips clone size in some rows; elsewhere it reads once, few, many or a size class.

J | size | V | D | CDR3 | DNA
TRBJ2-1 | - | TRBV7-9 | - | CASSEARGLDEQFF | TGTGCCAGCAGTGAAGCCCGGGGATTGGATGAGCAGTTCTTC
TRBJ1-1 | few | TRBV5-4 | TRBD1 | CASSKTGDDTEAFF | TGTGCCAGCAGCAAGACAGGGGACGACACTGAAGCTTTCTTT
TRBJ2-1 | - | TRBV18 | - | CASSPDSYNEQFF | TGTGCCAGCTCACCCGACAGCTACAATGAGCAGTTCTTC
TRBJ1-4 | - | TRBV18 | - | CASSPVAGYNEKLFF | TGTGCCAGCTCACCAGTAGCAGGTTACAATGAAAAACTGTTTTTT
TRBJ1-5 | - | TRBV5-5 | - | CASSLDGTRGQPQHF | TGTGCCAGCAGCTTGGATGGGACCAGGGGCCAGCCCCAGCATTTT
TRBJ2-1 | - | TRBV19 | - | CASSIDLADEQFF | TGTGCCAGTAGTATAGATCTGGCTGATGAGCAGTTCTTC
TRBJ1-5 | - | TRBV27 | TRBD1 | CASSLTGGWGNQPQHF | TGTGCCAGCAGTCTTACAGGGGGCTGGGGCAATCAGCCCCAGCATTTT
TRBJ2-1 | once | TRBV29-1 | - | CSVRFNFGPREEQFF | TGCAGCGTTCGGTTCAACTTCGGCCCCCGGGAGGAGCAGTTCTTC
TRBJ1-2 | few | TRBV4-1 | - | CASSQGWDRNYGYTF | TGCGCCAGCAGCCAAGGGTGGGACCGAAACTATGGCTACACCTTC
TRBJ2-7 | - | TRBV9 | - | CASSVDPGGSYEQYF | TGTGCCAGCAGCGTAGACCCCGGGGGCTCCTACGAGCAGTACTTC
TRBJ2-3 | - | TRBV19 | - | CASTQGGWFSDTQYF | TGTGCCAGCACCCAAGGGGGTTGGTTTTCAGATACGCAGTATTTT
TRBJ1-6 | - | TRBV15 | - | CATSRTRYSPLHF | TGTGCCACCAGCAGAACCAGGTATTCACCCCTCCACTTT
TRBJ2-4 | - | TRBV4-1 | - | CASSQEVSLLAKNIQYF | TGCGCCAGCAGCCAAGAAGTCAGCCTTTTAGCCAAAAACATTCAGTACTTC
TRBJ2-7 | - | TRBV28 | - | CASSSERRGPSYEQYF | TGTGCCAGCAGTTCCGAACGCCGGGGGCCCTCCTACGAGCAGTACTTC
TRBJ1-2 | - | TRBV10-1 | - | CASSPWSGAGYTF | TGCGCCAGCAGTCCCTGGTCAGGTGCTGGCTACACCTTC
TRBJ1-1 | large | TRBV30 | - | CAWSGAEYTEAFF | TGTGCCTGGAGTGGAGCCGAGTACACTGAAGCTTTCTTT
TRBJ1-1 | many | TRBV14 | - | CASSQWVSSEAFF | TGTGCCAGCAGCCAATGGGTGTCTTCTGAAGCTTTCTTT
TRBJ2-7 | - | TRBV28 | - | CASSSGRIADF | TGTGCCAGCAGTTCGGGACGGATCGCGGACTTC
TRBJ1-2 | - | TRBV5-8 | - | CASSLTPGGYGYTF | TGTGCCAGCAGCTTGACGCCGGGTGGCTATGGCTACACCTTC
TRBJ2-3 | - | TRBV15 | - | CATSSLRDSTDTQYF | TGTGCCACCAGCAGTCTCAGGGACAGCACAGATACGCAGTATTTT
TRBJ1-5 | - | TRBV19 | - | CASRRYQGSNQPQHF | TGTGCCAGTAGACGATACCAGGGCAGCAATCAGCCCCAGCATTTT
TRBJ2-2 | few | TRBV6-1 | - | CASSIRVANTGELFF | TGTGCCAGCAGTATCAGGGTGGCGAACACCGGGGAGCTGTTTTTT
TRBJ1-1 | - | TRBV19 | TRBD1 | CASSLRDSNLNTEAFF | TGTGCTAGTAGTTTACGGGACAGCAACCTTAACACTGAAGCTTTCTTT
TRBJ1-2 | - | TRBV2 | - | CASRTGGWGYTF | TGTGCCAGCAGGACGGGCGGGTGGGGCTACACCTTC
TRBJ1-1 | once | TRBV7-2 | - | CASSLRGGRVTEAFF | TGTGCCAGCAGCCTACGGGGGGGTAGGGTCACTGAAGCTTTCTTT
TRBJ2-4 | - | TRBV5-6 | TRBD2 | CASSLAGGSVNIQYF | TGTGCCAGCAGCTTGGCCGGGGGGAGTGTAAACATTCAGTACTTC